Listed below are T cell receptor beta chains from one sample, sequenced in a study of cytomegalovirus exposure and HLA in healthy donors. Generated by immunoSEQ multiplex PCR, the TCRdb table keeps only in-frame clones and is missing some. The repertoire consists of some 130,000 clones, with around four fifths occurring once and the leading ten covering about 1.2%. The sequenced sample consisted of PBMCs. The receptors were gathered from a boy between 10 and 17 years old in good health and CMV-seronegative. CDR3s include the opening cysteine and the closing phenylalanine or tryptophan. Fields, in order: J gene, V gene, D gene, clone size, CDR3 DNA, CDR3 protein. The D gene is left open where the match is weak. Only some rows state a clone size, as once, few, many or a class for expanded clones.

J: TRBJ2-7; V: TRBV5-1; D: -; size: -; DNA: TGCGCCAGCCAGGGGGGAGGTGTCTACGAGCAGTACTTC; CDR3: CASQGGGVYEQYF
J: TRBJ2-1; V: TRBV4-3; D: TRBD2; size: -; DNA: TGCGCCAGCAGCCCCGGGGTGGGCGGGAGTGGGTTCAATGAGCAGTTCTTC; CDR3: CASSPGVGGSGFNEQFF
J: TRBJ2-5; V: TRBV9; D: TRBD2; size: -; DNA: TGTGCCAGCAGCGTCGGACTAGCGGACCAAGAGACCCAGTACTTC; CDR3: CASSVGLADQETQYF
J: TRBJ2-3; V: TRBV25-1; D: -; size: -; DNA: TGTGCCAGCAGTGATGGCGGGACTAGCACAGATACGCAGTATTTT; CDR3: CASSDGGTSTDTQYF
J: TRBJ2-2; V: TRBV7-9; D: -; size: -; DNA: TGTGCCAGCACCCATGGTGGCTCCGGGGAGCTGTTTTTT; CDR3: CASTHGGSGELFF
J: TRBJ1-2; V: TRBV7-9; D: -; size: -; DNA: TGTGCCAGCAGCTTTCTCGATCAGGCGTTGGATGGCTACACCTTC; CDR3: CASSFLDQALDGYTF
J: TRBJ2-7; V: TRBV5-1; D: -; size: -; DNA: TGCGCCAGCAGCATCCTGACAGGTTACGAGCAGTACTTC; CDR3: CASSILTGYEQYF
J: TRBJ1-1; V: TRBV5-4; D: -; size: -; DNA: TGTGCCAGCAGCCCCGACACCTACACTGAAGCTTTCTTT; CDR3: CASSPDTYTEAFF
J: TRBJ2-7; V: TRBV18; D: -; size: -; DNA: TGTGCCAGCTCACCAGGTAGTTTCTACGAGCAGTACTTC; CDR3: CASSPGSFYEQYF
J: TRBJ1-5; V: TRBV5-6; D: -; size: once; DNA: TGTGCCAGCAGCGAACAGGGCGAAGGTCAGCCCCAGCATTTT; CDR3: CASSEQGEGQPQHF
J: TRBJ2-7; V: TRBV9; D: TRBD2; size: few; DNA: TGTGCCAGCAGCGTCGGGACTAGCGAAAACGAGCAGTACTTC; CDR3: CASSVGTSENEQYF
J: TRBJ1-1; V: TRBV29-1; D: -; size: -; DNA: TGCAGCGTTGGGGGGGGGAACACTGAAGCTTTCTTT; CDR3: CSVGGGNTEAFF
J: TRBJ2-1; V: TRBV30; D: -; size: -; DNA: TGTGCCTGGAGTGAAGGGAGTCCTTCCTACAATGAGCAGTTCTTC; CDR3: CAWSEGSPSYNEQFF
J: TRBJ1-2; V: TRBV6-5; D: -; size: -; DNA: TGTGCCAGCGCTAGCCCCGGGGGAAATAACTATGGCTACACCTTC; CDR3: CASASPGGNNYGYTF
J: TRBJ2-1; V: TRBV13; D: TRBD2; size: once; DNA: TGTGCCAGCAGCTCGACTAGCGGGAGGTTTGATGAGCAGTTCTTC; CDR3: CASSSTSGRFDEQFF
J: TRBJ1-4; V: TRBV9; D: TRBD1; size: few; DNA: TGTGCCAGCAGCGTTACCGGGACAGGGCGGGAAAAACTGTTTTTT; CDR3: CASSVTGTGREKLFF
J: TRBJ1-1; V: TRBV5-6; D: TRBD1; size: -; DNA: TGTGCCAGCAACTCAGGGGGCTGGGAAGCTTTCTTT; CDR3: CASNSGGWEAFF
J: TRBJ2-1; V: TRBV6-4; D: TRBD2; size: -; DNA: TGTGCCAGCAGCCAAGCGGGAGAGAACAATGAGCAGTTCTTC; CDR3: CASSQAGENNEQFF
J: TRBJ2-3; V: TRBV15; D: TRBD2; size: -; DNA: TGTGCCACCAGCCCTGGGAGGGCAGAATGGCAGTATTTT; CDR3: CATSPGRAEWQYF
J: TRBJ2-7; V: TRBV5-1; D: TRBD2; size: -; DNA: TGCGCCAGCAGCCCACTAGCGGGAGTGATCTACGAGCAGTACTTC; CDR3: CASSPLAGVIYEQYF
J: TRBJ2-1; V: TRBV5-1; D: -; size: -; DNA: TGCGCCAGCAGCTTAGGTCAGGGTAGCCCCAATGAGCAGTTCTTC; CDR3: CASSLGQGSPNEQFF
J: TRBJ1-1; V: TRBV29-1; D: -; size: -; DNA: TGCAGCGTAGGACGGGGATCCTTGACTGAAGCTTTCTTT; CDR3: CSVGRGSLTEAFF
J: TRBJ1-2; V: TRBV30; D: TRBD1; size: -; DNA: TGTGCCTGGAGTTCCTACGGACAGGGCAGTGGCTACACCTTC; CDR3: CAWSSYGQGSGYTF
J: TRBJ2-7; V: TRBV6-1; D: TRBD2; size: once; DNA: TGTGCCAGCAGGGTTACTAGCGGCCTGCCCTACGAGCAGTACTTC; CDR3: CASRVTSGLPYEQYF
J: TRBJ2-2; V: TRBV27; D: -; size: few; DNA: TGTGCCAGCAGTTTACGACAGAACACCGGGGAGCTGTTTTTT; CDR3: CASSLRQNTGELFF
J: TRBJ2-5; V: TRBV10-3; D: TRBD2; size: -; DNA: TGTGCCGCCGGGGGGGGGTTTGTGGCGGAACAAGAGACCCAGTACTTC; CDR3: CAAGGGFVAEQETQYF
J: TRBJ2-7; V: TRBV11-1; D: -; size: -; DNA: TGTGCCAGCAGCTTAGGGACAGTTCACTACGAGCAGTACTTC; CDR3: CASSLGTVHYEQYF
J: TRBJ1-1; V: TRBV10-3; D: TRBD1; size: -; DNA: TGTGCCAGCACAGGGGGAGATAGGACTGAAGCTTTCTTT; CDR3: CASTGGDRTEAFF
J: TRBJ1-4; V: TRBV5-4; D: TRBD1; size: -; DNA: TGTGCCAGCAGCTTGGAGGGACAGGGTCGAAAACTGTTTTTT; CDR3: CASSLEGQGRKLFF
J: TRBJ2-2; V: TRBV7-8; D: -; size: -; DNA: TGTGCCAGCAGCTTAGGCAGGGGTCGCCCCGGGGAGCTGTTTTTT; CDR3: CASSLGRGRPGELFF
J: TRBJ1-5; V: TRBV27; D: TRBD1; size: -; DNA: TGTGCCAGCAGTTTAGTTGCAGGGGGTCAAAATCAGCCCCAGCATTTT; CDR3: CASSLVAGGQNQPQHF
J: TRBJ2-1; V: TRBV6-4; D: -; size: -; DNA: TGTGCCAGCAGTGACTCTGCGGTCAATGAGCAGTTCTTC; CDR3: CASSDSAVNEQFF
J: TRBJ2-1; V: TRBV11-3; D: TRBD2; size: few; DNA: TGTGCCAGCAGCCGGGGGGGAGGACTAGCGGGATACAATGAGCAGTTCTTC; CDR3: CASSRGGGLAGYNEQFF
J: TRBJ1-2; V: TRBV18; D: TRBD1; size: -; DNA: TGTGCCAGCTCAATCGGGGGACAGAGGAGTACCTTC; CDR3: CASSIGGQRSTF
J: TRBJ2-5; V: TRBV6-6; D: TRBD2; size: -; DNA: TGTGCCAGCAGGGGGGAGGGCCCGGTGGAGCAAGAGACCCAGTACTTC; CDR3: CASRGEGPVEQETQYF
J: TRBJ1-3; V: TRBV6-4; D: TRBD1; size: -; DNA: TGTGCCAGCAGTGGAGGGGGCTACACCATATATTTT; CDR3: CASSGGGYTIYF
J: TRBJ2-7; V: TRBV7-9; D: TRBD1; size: -; DNA: TGTGCCAGCAGCGCCCGGGATTTGGACAGGGCCTCATGGGAGCAGTACTTC; CDR3: CASSARDLDRASWEQYF